These 16 T cell receptor beta chains were all obtained from the same sample, sequenced in a study of shared clonotypes between healthy human individuals. Assay: immunoSEQ multiplex PCR; the TCRdb copy retains only in-frame clones and omits some. The profile shows 450,000 to 500,000 clones, more than 75% of them singletons. Sequenced: PBMCs. These receptors were taken from a woman between 40 and 50 years old in good health. Some clones in this sample may be carry-over from other donors' samples.

This clone turned up a few times. The genes are TRBV2 and TRBJ2-1, with D unclear. There are 12 residues in the CDR3. Germline V gene data show CDR1 as SNHLY and CDR2 as FYNNEI. V was pared by 4 bases and J by 10 bases, with 11 bases between. The DNA for the CDR3 is TGTGCCAGCAGTGGTAGCCGTTGGGAGCAGTTCTTC. As protein: CASSGSRWEQFF.

The chain joins TRBV15 to TRBJ1-5; perhaps TRBD1 as D (5 bases). Looked up from germline, CDR1 is LNHNV and CDR2 is YYDKDF (reference sequence). Trimming stripped 3 bases from V and 1 base from J, with 10 bases between. This CDR3 comprises 15 residues. Here the CDR3 reads CATSSSGRSNQPQHF. CDR3 coding DNA: TGTGCCACCAGCAGCTCAGGGCGAAGCAATCAGCCCCAGCATTTT.

This chain uses TRBV5-4 with TRBJ2-7; 7 nucleotides align to TRBD1. This CDR3 region has 12 residues. Unmatched junction bases numbered 6, after V lost 5 bases and J lost 7 bases. Per germline, CDR1 SGHNT and CDR2 YYREEE (reference sequence). As DNA, the CDR3 is TGTGCCAGCAGTGAAAGACAGGGAGAGCAGTACTTC. It specifies CASSERQGEQYF.

The chain links TRBV2 to TRBJ2-1; 8 bases are shared with TRBD2. J gave up 8 bases and V 8 bases, and 11 bases lay outside the gene matches. The germline V gene has CDR1 SNHLY and CDR2 FYNNEI. This CDR3 has 14 residues. The CDR3 nucleotides are TGTGCCAGCGAACCAGCGGGAGTTTTCGATGAGCAGTTCTTC. This gives the protein CASEPAGVFDEQFF.

Here the CDR3 reads CASSLGRGPDTEAFF. The CDR3 nucleotides are TGTGCCAGCAGTTTAGGCAGGGGGCCGGACACTGAAGCTTTCTTT. The chain employs TRBV28 and TRBJ1-1; 8 bases are a match to TRBD1. With 2 bases clipped from V and 3 bases from J, the junction kept 5 bases outside the gene matches. CDR1 and CDR2 from the germline V gene are MDHEN and SYDVKM. CDR3 size: 15 residues.

This chain uses TRBV5-1 with TRBJ2-2; D is possibly TRBD2 (5 bases). Germline loops: CDR1 SGHRS, CDR2 YFSETQ. V was cut by 0 bases and J by 6 bases, with 9 bases left in between. The CDR3 is made up of 14 amino acids. This CDR3 reads CASSLDTRAGELFF. The CDR3 nucleotides are TGCGCCAGCAGCTTGGATACTAGGGCCGGGGAGCTGTTTTTT.

This clone was picked up a small number of times. The chain recombines TRBV19 with TRBJ1-5, with 8 bases aligning to TRBD1. The CDR3 is made up of 16 amino acids. J lost 5 bases, V lost 6 bases, and 12 bases had no gene match. CDR1 is LNHDA and CDR2 is SQIVND in the germline V gene (reference sequence). DNA for the CDR3: TGTGCCAGTAGCAATCATCAGGGGGCGGTTGATCAGCCCCAGCATTTT. Protein: CASSNHQGAVDQPQHF. Looking up the rest from reference TRBV19 and TRBJ1-5 gives the full variable domain: DGGITQSPKYLFRKEGQNVTLSCEQNLNHDAMYWYRQDPGQGLRLIYYSQIVNDFQKGDIAEGYSVSREKKESFPLTVTSAQKNPTAFYLCASSNHQGAVDQPQHFGDGTRLSIL.

J is TRBJ1-4 and V is TRBV27; TRBD1 agrees at 8 bases. The J segment lost 3 bases and the V segment lost 6 bases, leaving 3 bases of the junction unmatched. CDR3 length: 14 residues. The germline V gene has CDR1 MNHEY and CDR2 SMNVEV (reference sequence). The CDR3 loop reads CASSSGQANEKLFF. For the CDR3, the DNA is TGTGCCAGCAGCTCGGGACAGGCTAATGAAAAACTGTTTTTT.

In the case of this clone: This may stem from a read error, because a much larger clone lies one nucleotide away. The gene calls are TRBV30 and TRBJ1-5; TRBD1 agrees at 7 bases. Germline CDR1 is GTSNPN and CDR2 is SVGIG (reference sequence). The CDR3 runs to 13 residues. Trimming took 5 bases from V and 3 from J; bases not matched to a gene: 4. CDR3 coding DNA: TGTGCCTGGTCCACAGGGGCCAATCAGCCCCAGCATTTT. It is translated as CAWSTGANQPQHF.

The rearrangement links TRBV14 to TRBJ2-3; 8 nucleotides agree with TRBD1. Looked up from germline, CDR1 is SGHDN and CDR2 is FVKESK. V was pared by 2 bases and J by 4 bases, with 2 bases of the junction left unmatched. This CDR3 contains 14 residues. CDR3 in amino acids: CASSQFRGPDTQYF. The CDR3 DNA reads as TGTGCCAGCAGCCAATTCAGGGGGCCAGATACGCAGTATTTT.

This chain joins TRBV2 and TRBJ2-5; no reliable D call. Germline CDR1 and CDR2: SNHLY and FYNNEI. Trimming took off 5 bases at V and 5 bases at J, with 9 bases between the two ends. CDR3 size: 12 residues. The CDR3 sequence is CASSFSGETQYF. In DNA form, the CDR3 reads TGTGCCAGCAGTTTCAGTGGGGAGACCCAGTACTTC.

This chain links TRBV5-4 with TRBJ2-3; no reliable D call. V was clipped by 0 bases and J by 1 base, with 9 bases between them. The CDR3 length is 15 residues. Germline V CDR1 and CDR2: SGHNT, YYREEE (reference sequence). CDR3 region: CASSLAGKRTDTQYF. The CDR3 DNA reads TGTGCCAGCAGCTTGGCCGGTAAACGCACAGATACGCAGTATTTT.

J is TRBJ2-1 and V is TRBV19; the match to TRBD1 covers 8 bases. The CDR3 is 17 amino acids. From germline, CDR1 is LNHDA and CDR2 SQIVND (reference sequence). The J segment lost 1 base and the V segment lost 5 bases, leaving 10 bases of the junction unmatched. The CDR3 DNA reads TGTGCCAGTAGTCGCTACCCCGGGACAGGATCCTACAATGAGCAGTTCTTC. Its protein is CASSRYPGTGSYNEQFF.

This clone was observed a handful of times. The same CDR3 arises from other DNA sequences in this sample as well. The chain links TRBV5-1 to TRBJ1-1; 8 bases agree with TRBD1. Per germline, CDR1 SGHRS and CDR2 YFSETQ. There are 14 residues in the CDR3. J was trimmed by 2 bases and V by 0 bases; bases with no gene match: 0. The CDR3 region is CASSLAGGNTEAFF. CDR3 in DNA: TGCGCCAGCAGCTTGGCAGGGGGCAACACTGAAGCTTTCTTT.

The rearrangement joins TRBV30 to TRBJ1-3; D ambiguous. The CDR3 is 13 amino acids. Germline CDR1 is GTSNPN and CDR2 is SVGIG (reference sequence). V was trimmed by 2 bases and J by 1 base, leaving 6 bases between them. The CDR3 is CAWSRSSGNTIYF. In nucleotides, the CDR3 is TGTGCCTGGAGTCGGAGTTCTGGAAACACCATATATTTT.

V is TRBV5-5 and J is TRBJ2-1, with 8 bases identical to TRBD2. Germline V gene sequence: CDR1 SGHKS, CDR2 YYEKEE (reference sequence). After removal of 1 base from V and 4 bases from J, the junction contained 4 bases not matched to a gene. The CDR3 loop spans 15 amino acids. The CDR3 sequence is CASSLLIAGYNEQFF. The CDR3 region has the DNA TGTGCCAGCAGCTTGTTAATAGCGGGGTACAATGAGCAGTTCTTC.